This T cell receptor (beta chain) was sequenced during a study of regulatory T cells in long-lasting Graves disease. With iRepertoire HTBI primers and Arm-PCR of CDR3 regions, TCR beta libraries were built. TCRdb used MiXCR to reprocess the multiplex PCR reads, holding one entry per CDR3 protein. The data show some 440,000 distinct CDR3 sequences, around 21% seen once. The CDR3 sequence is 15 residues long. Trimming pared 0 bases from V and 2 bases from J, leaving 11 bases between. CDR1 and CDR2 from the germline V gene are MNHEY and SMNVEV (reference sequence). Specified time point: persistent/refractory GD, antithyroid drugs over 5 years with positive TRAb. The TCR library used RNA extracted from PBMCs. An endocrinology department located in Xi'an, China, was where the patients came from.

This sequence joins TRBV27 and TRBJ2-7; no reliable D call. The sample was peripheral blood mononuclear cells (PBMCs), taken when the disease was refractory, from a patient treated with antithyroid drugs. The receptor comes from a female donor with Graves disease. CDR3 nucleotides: TGTGCCAGCAGTTTATCGGGGTTCGCAACCTACGAGCAGTACTTC. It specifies CASSLSGFATYEQYF.